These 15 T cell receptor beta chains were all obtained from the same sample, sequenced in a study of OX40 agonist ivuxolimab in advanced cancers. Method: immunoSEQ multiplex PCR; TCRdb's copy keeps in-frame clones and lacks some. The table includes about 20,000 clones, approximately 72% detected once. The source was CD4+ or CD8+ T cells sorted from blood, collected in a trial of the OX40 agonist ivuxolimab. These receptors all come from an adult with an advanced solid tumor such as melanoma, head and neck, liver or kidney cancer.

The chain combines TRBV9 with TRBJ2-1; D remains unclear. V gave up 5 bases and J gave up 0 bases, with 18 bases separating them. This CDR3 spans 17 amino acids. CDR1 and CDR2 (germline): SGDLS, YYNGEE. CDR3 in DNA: TGTGCCAGCAGTAAAACTCGGGCCCCTAGCTCCTACAATGAGCAGTTCTTC. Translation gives CASSKTRAPSSYNEQFF.

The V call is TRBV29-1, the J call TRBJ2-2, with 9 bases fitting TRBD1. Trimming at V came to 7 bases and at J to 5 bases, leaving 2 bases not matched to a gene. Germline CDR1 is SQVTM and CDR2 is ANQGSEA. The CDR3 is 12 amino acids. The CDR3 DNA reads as TGCAGCGCGACAGGGGGAACCGGGGAGCTGTTTTTT. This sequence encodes CSATGGTGELFF.

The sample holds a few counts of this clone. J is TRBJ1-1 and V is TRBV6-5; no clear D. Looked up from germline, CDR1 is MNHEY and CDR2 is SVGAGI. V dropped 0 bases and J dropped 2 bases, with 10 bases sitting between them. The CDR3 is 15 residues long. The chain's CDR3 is CASSYSRQSNTEAFF. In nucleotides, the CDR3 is TGTGCCAGCAGTTACTCCCGGCAGTCTAACACTGAAGCTTTCTTT.

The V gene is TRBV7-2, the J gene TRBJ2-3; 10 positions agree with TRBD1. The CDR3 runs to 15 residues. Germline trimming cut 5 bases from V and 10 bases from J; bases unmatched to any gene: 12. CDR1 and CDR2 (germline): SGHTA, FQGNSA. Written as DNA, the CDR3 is TGTGCCAGCAGCCACCGGGACAGGGGACCTGATTCGCAGTATTTT. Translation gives CASSHRDRGPDSQYF. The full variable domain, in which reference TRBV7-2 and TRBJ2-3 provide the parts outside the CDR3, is GAGVSQSPSNKVTEKGKDVELRCDPISGHTALYWYRQSLGQGLEFLIYFQGNSAPDKSGLPSDRFSAERTGGSVSTLTIQRTQQEDSAVYLCASSHRDRGPDSQYFGPGTRLTVL.

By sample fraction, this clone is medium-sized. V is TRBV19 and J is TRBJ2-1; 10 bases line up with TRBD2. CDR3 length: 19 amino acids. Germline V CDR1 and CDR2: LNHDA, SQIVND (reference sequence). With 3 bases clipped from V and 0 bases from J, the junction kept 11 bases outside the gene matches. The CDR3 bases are TGTGCCAGTAGTATTTCTCCAACTAGCGGGGTGAGCTCCTACAATGAGCAGTTCTTC. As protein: CASSISPTSGVSSYNEQFF.

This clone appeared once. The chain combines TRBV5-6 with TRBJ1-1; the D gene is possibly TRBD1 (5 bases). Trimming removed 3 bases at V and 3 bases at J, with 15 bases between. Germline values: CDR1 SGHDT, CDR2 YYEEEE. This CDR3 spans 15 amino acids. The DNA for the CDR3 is TGTGCCAGCAGCTCTGAGCTGGGGCGCGACACTGAAGCTTTCTTT. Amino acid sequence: CASSSELGRDTEAFF.

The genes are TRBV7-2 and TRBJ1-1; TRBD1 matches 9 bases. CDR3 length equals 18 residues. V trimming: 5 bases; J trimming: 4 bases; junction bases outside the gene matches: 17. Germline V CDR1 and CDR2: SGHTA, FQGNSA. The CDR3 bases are TGTGCCAGCAGCCCTTGGACAGGGGCGGACAAGTGGGGCACTGAAGCTTTCTTT. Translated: CASSPWTGADKWGTEAFF.

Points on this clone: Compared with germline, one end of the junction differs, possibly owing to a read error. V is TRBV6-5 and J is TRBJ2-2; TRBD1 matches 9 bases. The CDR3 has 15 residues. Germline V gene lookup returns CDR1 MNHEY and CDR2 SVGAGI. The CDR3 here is CASNYGTGTTGELFF. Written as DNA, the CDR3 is TGTGCCAGCAATTACGGGACAGGGACCACCGGGGAGCTGTTTTTT.

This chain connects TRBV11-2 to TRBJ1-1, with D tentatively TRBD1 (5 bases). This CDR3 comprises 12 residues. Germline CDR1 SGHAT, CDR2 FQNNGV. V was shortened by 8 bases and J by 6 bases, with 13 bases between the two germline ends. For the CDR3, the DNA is TGTGCCAGCTATGGGGGGAGCGCTGAAGCTTTCTTT. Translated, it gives CASYGGSAEAFF.

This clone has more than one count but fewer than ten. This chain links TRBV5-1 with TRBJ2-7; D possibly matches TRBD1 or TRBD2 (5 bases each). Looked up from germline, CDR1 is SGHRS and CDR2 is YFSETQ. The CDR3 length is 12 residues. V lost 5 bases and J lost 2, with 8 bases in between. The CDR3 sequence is CASRRDAYEQYF. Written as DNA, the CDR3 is TGCGCCAGCAGGAGGGACGCCTACGAGCAGTACTTC.

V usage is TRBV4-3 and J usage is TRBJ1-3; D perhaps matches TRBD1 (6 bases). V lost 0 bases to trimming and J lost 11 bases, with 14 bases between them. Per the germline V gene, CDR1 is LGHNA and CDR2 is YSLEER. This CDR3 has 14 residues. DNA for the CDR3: TGCGCCAGCAGCCAAGATCTATGGGGGCAGGCCATATATTTT. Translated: CASSQDLWGQAIYF.

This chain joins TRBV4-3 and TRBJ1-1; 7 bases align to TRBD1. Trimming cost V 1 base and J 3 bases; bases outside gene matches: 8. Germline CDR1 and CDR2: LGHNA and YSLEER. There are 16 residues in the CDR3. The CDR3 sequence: CASSQGIDRADTEAFF. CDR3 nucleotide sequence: TGCGCCAGCAGCCAAGGGATAGACAGGGCGGACACTGAAGCTTTCTTT.

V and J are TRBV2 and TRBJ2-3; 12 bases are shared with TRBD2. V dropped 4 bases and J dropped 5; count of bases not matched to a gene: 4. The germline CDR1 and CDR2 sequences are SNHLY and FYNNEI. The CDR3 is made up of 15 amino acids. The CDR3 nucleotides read TGTGCCAGCAGTGTACTAGCGGGGGGTGTAGATACGCAGTATTTT. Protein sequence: CASSVLAGGVDTQYF.

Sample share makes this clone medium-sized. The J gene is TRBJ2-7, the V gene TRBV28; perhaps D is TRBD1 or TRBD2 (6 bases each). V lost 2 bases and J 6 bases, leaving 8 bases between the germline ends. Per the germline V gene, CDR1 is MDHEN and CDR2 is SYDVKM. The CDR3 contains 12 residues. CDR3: CASSLRGREQYF. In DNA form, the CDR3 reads TGTGCCAGCAGTTTACGGGGGCGCGAGCAGTACTTC.

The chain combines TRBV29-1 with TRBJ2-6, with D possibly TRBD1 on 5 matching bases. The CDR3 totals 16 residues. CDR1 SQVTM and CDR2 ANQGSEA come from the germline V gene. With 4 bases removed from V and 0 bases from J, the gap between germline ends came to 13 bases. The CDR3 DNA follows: TGCAGCGTTGGGCAGGGTTCAAACTCTGGGGCCAACGTCCTGACTTTC. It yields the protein CSVGQGSNSGANVLTF. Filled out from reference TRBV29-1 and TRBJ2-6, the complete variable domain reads SAVISQKPSRDICQRGTSLTIQCQVDSQVTMMFWYRQQPGQSLTLIATANQGSEATYESGFVIDKFPISRPNLTFSTLTVSNMSPEDSSIYLCSVGQGSNSGANVLTFGAGSRLTVL.